Listed below are T cell receptor beta chains from one sample, sequenced in a study of read filtering for tumor transcriptome and immune sequencing. TCRdb re-called the reads with MiXCR, one entry per CDR3 protein. The repertoire holds 93,000 or so distinct CDR3 sequences, about 22% seen once, with about an eighth in the top ten. Material: a population of CD138-negative cells sorted from bone marrow. The receptors come from a donor at least 40 years old with multiple myeloma. The CDR3 runs from the conserved cysteine through the conserved F or W. A D gene is named only where the DNA matches it firmly. Size is stated for part of the rows, as once, few or many counts, or as a class when the clone is expanded.

D gene: NA
J gene: TRBJ1-5
clone size: many
V gene: TRBV6-6
CDR3 DNA: TGTGCCAGCAGTTACCCGGCGGAATCGGGGACGAATCAGCCCCAGCATTTT
CDR3 protein: CASSYPAESGTNQPQHF

D gene: NA
J gene: TRBJ2-5
clone size: many
V gene: TRBV27
CDR3 DNA: TGTGCCAGCACCATCCAAGAGACCCAGTACTTC
CDR3 protein: CASTIQETQYF

D gene: NA
J gene: TRBJ2-3
clone size: NA
V gene: TRBV5-1
CDR3 DNA: TGCGCCAGCAGCTTGGGAGTTGTCTCGAGAAACACAGATACGCAGTATTTT
CDR3 protein: CASSLGVVSRNTDTQYF

D gene: NA
J gene: TRBJ2-1
clone size: many
V gene: TRBV18
CDR3 DNA: TGTGCCAGCTCACCGCAGGGTTACAATGAGCAGTTCTTC
CDR3 protein: CASSPQGYNEQFF

D gene: NA
J gene: TRBJ2-5
clone size: many
V gene: TRBV28
CDR3 DNA: NA
CDR3 protein: CASSTSASGGSRETQYF

D gene: NA
J gene: TRBJ1-1
clone size: NA
V gene: TRBV28
CDR3 DNA: TGTGCCAGCAGTTTCCGGCCACAGGACACTGAAGCTTTCTTT
CDR3 protein: CASSFRPQDTEAFF

D gene: TRBD1
J gene: TRBJ2-3
clone size: many
V gene: TRBV20-1
CDR3 DNA: TGCAGTGCTAGATCGACAGGGAAAAGGGTCGCAGATACGCAGTATTTT
CDR3 protein: CSARSTGKRVADTQYF

D gene: NA
J gene: TRBJ1-2
clone size: many
V gene: TRBV7-2
CDR3 DNA: TGTGCCAGCAGCCCAGGTTCTAACTATGGCTACACCTTC
CDR3 protein: CASSPGSNYGYTF

D gene: TRBD1
J gene: TRBJ1-6
clone size: many
V gene: TRBV2
CDR3 DNA: TGTGCCAGCGGGAAACAGGGGTATAATTCACCCCTCCACTTT
CDR3 protein: CASGKQGYNSPLHF

D gene: NA
J gene: TRBJ1-4
clone size: few
V gene: TRBV4-1
CDR3 DNA: TGCGCCAGCAGCCCATTCGTGGCCCCTAATGAAAAACTGTTTTTT
CDR3 protein: CASSPFVAPNEKLFF

D gene: NA
J gene: TRBJ2-3
clone size: NA
V gene: TRBV3-1
CDR3 DNA: TGTGCCAGCAGCCCCGGACTTTTCACAGATACGCAGTATTTT
CDR3 protein: CASSPGLFTDTQYF

D gene: NA
J gene: TRBJ2-1
clone size: many
V gene: TRBV7-9
CDR3 DNA: TGTGCCAGCAGACCCAGGGTAAATGAGCAGTTCTTC
CDR3 protein: CASRPRVNEQFF

D gene: NA
J gene: TRBJ2-1
clone size: many
V gene: TRBV11-2
CDR3 DNA: TGTGCCAGCAGCTTAGGGGCTAGCGACAATGAGCAGTTCTTC
CDR3 protein: CASSLGASDNEQFF

D gene: NA
J gene: TRBJ2-1
clone size: many
V gene: TRBV6-6
CDR3 DNA: TGTGCCAGCACCCCCCCCGGGGGAGCCTACAATGAGCAGTTCTTC
CDR3 protein: CASTPPGGAYNEQFF

D gene: NA
J gene: TRBJ1-3
clone size: NA
V gene: TRBV5-1
CDR3 DNA: TGCGCCAGCAGCTTGGCCGGGGAAAGGGCCATATATTTT
CDR3 protein: CASSLAGERAIYF

D gene: NA
J gene: TRBJ2-5
clone size: many
V gene: TRBV11-2
CDR3 DNA: TGTGCCAGCAGCTTAGACACAGGGAGCCAGGAGACCCAGTACTTC
CDR3 protein: CASSLDTGSQETQYF

D gene: TRBD2
J gene: TRBJ2-3
clone size: few
V gene: TRBV4-1
CDR3 DNA: TGTGCCAGCAGCCTGACTAGCGGGGCAGGCACAGATACGCAGTATTTT
CDR3 protein: CASSLTSGAGTDTQYF

D gene: NA
J gene: TRBJ1-6
clone size: many
V gene: TRBV18
CDR3 DNA: TGTGCCAGCTCAGAGGGAGGGAGGGGGACACCCCTCCACTTT
CDR3 protein: CASSEGGRGTPLHF

D gene: NA
J gene: TRBJ2-7
clone size: many
V gene: TRBV28
CDR3 DNA: TGTGCCAGCAGTTCCCCCACCCGGACCCTAATAAAATACGAGCAGTACTTC
CDR3 protein: CASSSPTRTLIKYEQYF

D gene: NA
J gene: TRBJ1-1
clone size: many
V gene: TRBV5-1
CDR3 DNA: TGCGCCAGCAGCTTGGCTGGGAGCACTGAAGCTTTCTTT
CDR3 protein: CASSLAGSTEAFF

D gene: TRBD2
J gene: TRBJ2-3
clone size: many
V gene: TRBV5-1
CDR3 DNA: TGCGCCAGCAGTTCGCACGCTAGCGGCGGGGAAGATACGCAGTATTTT
CDR3 protein: CASSSHASGGEDTQYF

D gene: NA
J gene: TRBJ2-3
clone size: NA
V gene: TRBV3-1
CDR3 DNA: TGTGCCAGCAGCCAAGAATGGCCAGATACGCAGTATTTT
CDR3 protein: CASSQEWPDTQYF